This entry lists 21 T cell receptor beta chains sequenced from one sample in a study of cytomegalovirus exposure and HLA in healthy donors listed by TCRdb under 2017. Receptors were amplified or captured by the immunoSEQ multiplex PCR assay. For the multiplex PCR, a mixture combining 60 forward primers for TCR Vbeta segments and 13 reverse primers for TCR Jbeta segments was used. TCRdb obtained this table from immuneACCESS and retained in-frame rearrangements with V and J assigned. These tables miss some clones; where compared with another copy, unresolved V genes account for less than half of the shortfall, and the remainder is unexplained. A total of 130,000 to 150,000 clones appear in this sample, around 81% of them only once. Of the sample, roughly 2.8% falls within the top ten clones. Sequencing input: PBMCs. The receptor set was obtained from a male donor in good health and CMV-seronegative.

This clone was observed once. V is TRBV5-6 and J is TRBJ2-1, with 11 bases lining up with TRBD2. The CDR3 extends over 15 amino acids. After removal of 0 bases from V and 4 bases from J, the junction contained 0 bases not matched to a gene. Germline CDR1 and CDR2: SGHDT and YYEEEE. CDR3 nucleotide sequence: TGTGCCAGCAGCTTGGGACTAGCGGGGTACAATGAGCAGTTCTTC. It yields the protein CASSLGLAGYNEQFF.

In DNA, the CDR3 is TGTGCCTGGAGTGCGGGGACAACTGGCTACACCTTC. This encodes CAWSAGTTGYTF. V gene TRBV30 combines with J gene TRBJ1-2; D perhaps matches TRBD1 (6 bases). This CDR3 is built from 12 residues. Trimming cost V 1 base and J 7 bases, with 10 bases left between them. Looked up from germline, CDR1 is GTSNPN and CDR2 is SVGIG (reference sequence).

The chain joins TRBV5-6 to TRBJ1-2; 10 bases are shared with TRBD1. J lost 4 bases, V lost 3 bases, and 6 bases had no gene match. From germline, CDR1 is SGHDT and CDR2 YYEEEE. The CDR3 runs to 15 residues. The CDR3 sequence is CASSSRQGAAYGYTF. The CDR3 DNA sequence: TGTGCCAGCAGCTCTCGACAGGGGGCGGCCTATGGCTACACCTTC.

The V call is TRBV9, the J call TRBJ2-5; 11 bases agree with TRBD2. The CDR3 consists of 16 residues. The ends lost 3 bases at V and 1 base at J; junction bases unmatched: 5. Germline loops: CDR1 SGDLS, CDR2 YYNGEE. The CDR3 DNA is TGTGCCAGCAGCGCCCGACTAGCGGGGACCCAAGAGACCCAGTACTTC. Its protein is CASSARLAGTQETQYF.

The V call is TRBV18, the J call TRBJ2-7; TRBD1 aligns across 9 bases. V lost 5 bases and J lost 3; bases outside the gene matches: 8. Germline lookup yields CDR1 KGHSH and CDR2 LQKENI. This CDR3 region has 15 residues. The CDR3 sequence: CASSVSGTGNYEQYF. The CDR3, as DNA: TGTGCCAGCTCAGTATCCGGGACAGGGAACTACGAGCAGTACTTC. The full variable domain, rest sourced from reference TRBV18 and TRBJ2-7, is NAGVMQNPRHLVRRRGQEARLRCSPMKGHSHVYWYRQLPEEGLKFMVYLQKENIIDESGMPKERFSAEFPKEGPSILRIQQVVRGDSAAYFCASSVSGTGNYEQYFGPGTRLTVT.

This chain uses TRBV5-1 with TRBJ2-7; TRBD2 might be the D (5 bases). Trimming stripped 4 bases from V and 5 bases from J, with 13 bases between. The CDR3 length is 13 residues. Looked up from germline, CDR1 is SGHRS and CDR2 is YFSETQ. CDR3: CASSDRGSDEQYF. The CDR3 region has the DNA TGCGCCAGCAGCGACCGGGGTTCTGACGAGCAGTACTTC.

V gene TRBV6-5 combines with J gene TRBJ2-1; D might be TRBD2 (6 bases). In germline, CDR1 is MNHEY, CDR2 SVGAGI. V was cut by 0 bases and J by 0 bases, with 6 bases left in between. The CDR3 has 15 residues. The CDR3 spells CASSYSGGSYNEQFF. The CDR3 nucleotides read TGTGCCAGCAGTTACTCGGGGGGCTCCTACAATGAGCAGTTCTTC.

V and J are TRBV27 and TRBJ2-3; D is perhaps TRBD2 (6 bases). Between the trimmed V and J ends, which lost 4 bases and 1 base, there was a span of 9 bases. The germline gives CDR1 MNHEY, CDR2 SMNVEV (reference sequence). This CDR3 spans 14 amino acids. Written as DNA, the CDR3 is TGTGCCAGCAGTTATACGGGAGGCACAGATACGCAGTATTTT. Amino acids: CASSYTGGTDTQYF.

The chain employs TRBV6-6 and TRBJ2-7, with TRBD1 identical over 8 bases. The CDR3 covers 16 residues. The germline V gene encodes CDR1 MNHNY and CDR2 SVGAGI (reference sequence). V trimming: 5 bases; J trimming: 1 base; junction bases outside the gene matches: 10. The CDR3 spells CASSPPAGTGSYEQYF. DNA of the CDR3: TGTGCCAGCAGTCCCCCCGCCGGGACAGGATCCTACGAGCAGTACTTC.

In its sample, this clone was seen once. The rearrangement links TRBV29-1 to TRBJ1-2, with 9 bases matching TRBD1. Looked up from germline, CDR1 is SQVTM and CDR2 is ANQGSEA. The CDR3 contains 13 residues. With V trimmed by 7 bases and J by 4 bases, 7 bases remained unmatched. CDR3 amino acids: CSAGTGLGYGYTF. The CDR3 DNA reads as TGCAGCGCAGGGACAGGGTTGGGCTATGGCTACACCTTC.

The chain recombines TRBV7-2 with TRBJ2-5, with a tentative D call TRBD2 (6 bases). The CDR3 totals 15 residues. Trimming removed 6 bases from V and 4 bases from J, with 18 bases in between. Per the germline V gene, CDR1 is SGHTA and CDR2 is FQGNSA. The CDR3 is CASRGRRGLSETQYF. The CDR3 region has the DNA TGTGCCAGCAGAGGCCGGCGGGGCTTATCAGAGACCCAGTACTTC.

The genes are TRBV4-2 and TRBJ2-1; TRBD2 matches at 7 bases. With V trimmed by 0 bases and J by 1 base, 9 bases remained unmatched. This CDR3 spans 18 amino acids. In germline, CDR1 is LGHNA, CDR2 YNFKEQ. The CDR3 bases are TGTGCCAGCAGCCAAGAGGGAGGTGGCGGGGGATCCTACAATGAGCAGTTCTTC. Translated, it gives CASSQEGGGGGSYNEQFF.

This clone was observed a few times. This chain connects TRBV30 to TRBJ1-3, with 8 bases lining up with TRBD1. There are 13 residues in the CDR3. V dropped 5 bases and J dropped 3; count of bases not matched to a gene: 3. The germline V gene has CDR1 GTSNPN and CDR2 SVGIG (reference sequence). CDR3 bases: TGTGCCTGGCCAGGGGGCAATGGAAACACCATATATTTT. This encodes CAWPGGNGNTIYF. Full variable domain (rest looked up from reference TRBV30 and TRBJ1-3): SQTIHQWPATLVQPVGSPLSLECTVEGTSNPNLYWYRQAAGRGLQLLFYSVGIGQISSEVPQNLSASRPQDRQFILSSKKLLLSDSGFYLCAWPGGNGNTIYFGEGSWLTVV.

The V gene is TRBV29-1, the J gene TRBJ1-2; TRBD1 is a possible D gene (5 bases). This CDR3 region has 15 residues. Germline values: CDR1 SQVTM, CDR2 ANQGSEA. V was cut by 7 bases and J by 1 base, with 19 bases left in between. The CDR3: CSAERWGEVNYGYTF. CDR3 nucleotides: TGCAGCGCCGAAAGGTGGGGGGAGGTTAACTATGGCTACACCTTC.

Details on this clone: Sequence at one end of the junction differs from germline and may be a read error. The chain has TRBV6-5 and TRBJ1-2; a weak D match, TRBD1 (5 bases). The CDR3 loop spans 14 amino acids. Looked up from germline, CDR1 is MNHEY and CDR2 is SVGAGI. The CDR3 loop reads CASSYSDQGYGYPF. The CDR3 DNA follows: TGTGCCAGCAGTTACTCAGACCAGGGCTATGGCTACCCCTTC.

The chain has TRBV7-3 and TRBJ2-7; weak D call: TRBD1 (6 bases). Trimming shortened V by 2 bases and J by 2 bases, and 10 bases separated the two germline ends. The length of the CDR3 is 14 residues. The V gene's germline CDR1 is SGHTA and CDR2 FQGTGA. CDR3 loop: CASSLGGSTYEQYF. CDR3 bases: TGTGCCAGCAGCTTAGGGGGCAGCACCTACGAGCAGTACTTC.

The chain combines TRBV10-3 with TRBJ2-5; 7 bases match TRBD2. The CDR3 length is 13 residues. V was pared by 8 bases and J by 5 bases, with 8 bases of the junction left unmatched. Germline V lookup: CDR1 ENHRY, CDR2 SYGVKD. The CDR3 reads CAIRGVLGETQYF. DNA for the CDR3: TGTGCCATCCGGGGGGTTCTAGGGGAGACCCAGTACTTC.

This chain uses TRBV5-1 with TRBJ2-3; 7 bases agree with TRBD2. The CDR3 has 17 amino acids. Germline CDR1 is SGHRS and CDR2 is YFSETQ. The V segment lost 5 bases and the J segment 5 bases; nucleotides outside the gene matches: 17. DNA of the CDR3: TGCGCCAGCAGATTGAGGGGAGGGCGGGAAGTGGAAGATACGCAGTATTTT. As protein: CASRLRGGREVEDTQYF.

V is TRBV11-2 and J is TRBJ2-7; 7 positions match TRBD1. The CDR3 totals 15 residues. Per the germline V gene, CDR1 is SGHAT and CDR2 is FQNNGV. V trimming: 1 base; J trimming: 2 bases; junction bases outside the gene matches: 5. The CDR3 sequence is CASSLATGFTYEQYF. The CDR3 DNA is TGTGCCAGCAGCTTAGCGACAGGGTTTACCTACGAGCAGTACTTC.

The chain has TRBV10-3 and TRBJ1-2; 7 bases are a match to TRBD1. Germline CDR1 ENHRY, CDR2 SYGVKD. V shed 4 bases and J 0 bases; nucleotides not matched to a gene: 8. This CDR3 comprises 16 residues. The CDR3 nucleotides read TGTGCCATCAGTGGAACCGGGGACAGCTCTAACTATGGCTACACCTTC. As protein: CAISGTGDSSNYGYTF.

V and J are TRBV29-1 and TRBJ2-2; 9 positions match TRBD1. The CDR3 spans 11 residues. With V trimmed by 4 bases and J by 15 bases, 6 bases remained unmatched. Germline V CDR1 and CDR2: SQVTM, ANQGSEA. CDR3 amino acids: CSVAGTGRMFF. The CDR3 DNA reads as TGCAGCGTTGCTGGGACAGGGCGGATGTTTTTT.